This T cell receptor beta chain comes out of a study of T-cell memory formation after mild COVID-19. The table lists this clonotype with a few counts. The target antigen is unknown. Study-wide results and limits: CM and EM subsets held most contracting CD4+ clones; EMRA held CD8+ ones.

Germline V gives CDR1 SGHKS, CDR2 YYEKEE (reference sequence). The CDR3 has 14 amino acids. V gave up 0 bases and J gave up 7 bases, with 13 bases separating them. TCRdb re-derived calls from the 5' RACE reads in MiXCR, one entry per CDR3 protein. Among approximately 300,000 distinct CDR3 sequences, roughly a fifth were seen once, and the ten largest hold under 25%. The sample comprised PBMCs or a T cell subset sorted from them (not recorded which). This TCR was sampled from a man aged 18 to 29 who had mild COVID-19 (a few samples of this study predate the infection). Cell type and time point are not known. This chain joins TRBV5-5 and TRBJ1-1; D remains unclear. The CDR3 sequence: CASSLASTADEAFF. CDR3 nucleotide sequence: TGTGCCAGCAGCTTGGCCTCAACAGCCGATGAAGCTTTCTTT.